The sequence of this T cell receptor (beta chain) was determined in a study of blood T cell repertoires in COVID-19. Study-wide background: The United States, Italy and Spain provided the acute and convalescent COVID-19 samples. Sample material is recorded as cDNA or gDNA derived from T cells, B-cell-depleted T cells, or PBMCs.

Source study methods: Reference gene primer amplification gave estimated nucleated cell counts. The protocol was immunoSEQ multiplex PCR, while the TCRdb copy is restricted to in-frame clones and leaves out a portion. The V and J calls and clone size are taken from that table; D and trimming were inferred from the DNA. The sample lists roughly 66,000 clones; about four fifths were seen once. Germline assignment: CDR1 LGHDT and CDR2 YNNKEL (reference sequence). This CDR3 has 16 residues. The J segment lost 6 bases and the V segment lost 3 bases, leaving 8 bases of the junction unmatched. The sample taken for sequencing was peripheral blood. The J gene is TRBJ2-2, the V gene TRBV3-1 (or the pseudogene TRBV3-2), with 9 bases matching TRBD1. The source is a woman aged 55-69 years with acute or convalescent COVID-19. The DNA of the CDR3 is TGTGCCAGCAGCCAGGGACAGGGAGGTGTTTCCGGGGAGCTGTTTTTT. Protein sequence: CASSQGQGGVSGELFF.